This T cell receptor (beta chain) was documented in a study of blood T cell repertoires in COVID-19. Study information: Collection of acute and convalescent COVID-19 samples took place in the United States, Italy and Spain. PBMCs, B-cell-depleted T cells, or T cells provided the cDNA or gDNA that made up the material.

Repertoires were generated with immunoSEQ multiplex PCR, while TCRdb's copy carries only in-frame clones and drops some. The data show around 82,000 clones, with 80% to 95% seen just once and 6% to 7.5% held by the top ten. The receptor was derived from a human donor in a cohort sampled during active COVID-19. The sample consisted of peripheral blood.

The CDR3 coding sequence is TGTGCCAGCAGTTCGTCCCGGGACAGGTTCGAGCAGTACTTC. Residues: CASSSSRDRFEQYF. The chain carries TRBV6-2 or TRBV6-3 and TRBJ2-7; 8 bases fit TRBD1. Unmatched junction bases numbered 8, after V lost 4 bases and J lost 6 bases. Per the germline V gene, CDR1 is MNHEY and CDR2 is SVGEGT. The CDR3 totals 14 residues.